This T cell receptor beta chain comes out of a study of T cell responses to AZD1222 COVID-19 vaccine. The wider study: Second-dose intervals near 4 or 12 weeks were combined.

Overall study findings and caveats: Only a handful of people who got AZD1222 tested seropositive at baseline. Sampling captured repertoires only after the peak T cell response. Reportedly, close to half of spike-specific TCRs are directed against unmutated variant regions.

A single count supports this clone. Its antigen is undetermined. Assay: immunoSEQ multiplex PCR; the TCRdb copy retains only in-frame clones and omits some. The table includes almost 65,000 clones, 65% to 85% detected once. The trim removed 6 bases at V and 5 bases at J, leaving 2 bases unmatched. The germline V gene encodes CDR1 MNHEY and CDR2 SVGAGI. The CDR3 sequence is 12 residues long. The receptor was isolated from an adult in good health. The sample was peripheral blood, taken on day 0 of AZD1222 vaccination. This chain links TRBV6-5 with TRBJ2-7; 9 nucleotides match TRBD1. In DNA, the CDR3 is TGTGCCAGCAGCTGGACAGGGGACGAGCAGTACTTC. This codes for CASSWTGDEQYF.